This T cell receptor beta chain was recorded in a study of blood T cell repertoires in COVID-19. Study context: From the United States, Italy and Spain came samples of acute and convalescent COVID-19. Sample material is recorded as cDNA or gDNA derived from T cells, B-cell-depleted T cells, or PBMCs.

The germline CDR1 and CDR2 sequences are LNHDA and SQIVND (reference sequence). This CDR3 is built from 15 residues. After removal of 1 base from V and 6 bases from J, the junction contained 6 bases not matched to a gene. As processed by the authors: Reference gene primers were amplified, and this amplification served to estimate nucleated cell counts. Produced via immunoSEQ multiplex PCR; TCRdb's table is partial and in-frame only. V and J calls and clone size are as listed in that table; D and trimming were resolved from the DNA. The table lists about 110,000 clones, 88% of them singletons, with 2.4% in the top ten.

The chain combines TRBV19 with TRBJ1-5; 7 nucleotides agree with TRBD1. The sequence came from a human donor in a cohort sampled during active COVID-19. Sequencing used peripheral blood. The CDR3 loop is CASSIGAGGGQPQHF. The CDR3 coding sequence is TGTGCCAGTAGTATAGGGGCAGGGGGTGGTCAGCCCCAGCATTTT.